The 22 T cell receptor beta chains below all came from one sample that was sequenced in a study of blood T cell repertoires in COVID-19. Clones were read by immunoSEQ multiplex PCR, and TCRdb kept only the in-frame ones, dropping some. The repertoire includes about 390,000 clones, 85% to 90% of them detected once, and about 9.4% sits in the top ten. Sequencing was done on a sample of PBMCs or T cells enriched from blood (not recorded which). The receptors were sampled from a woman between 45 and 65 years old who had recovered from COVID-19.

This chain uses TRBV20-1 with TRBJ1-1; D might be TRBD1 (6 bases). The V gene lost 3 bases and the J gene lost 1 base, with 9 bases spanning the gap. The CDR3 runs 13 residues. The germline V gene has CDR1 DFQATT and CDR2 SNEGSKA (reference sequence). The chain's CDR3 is CSASGGANTEAFF. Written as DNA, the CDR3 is TGCAGTGCTAGTGGGGGCGCGAACACTGAAGCTTTCTTT.

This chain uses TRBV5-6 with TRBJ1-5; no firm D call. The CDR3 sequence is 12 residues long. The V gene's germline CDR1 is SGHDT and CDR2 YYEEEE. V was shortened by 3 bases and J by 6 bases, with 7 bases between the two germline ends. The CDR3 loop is CASSYSGQPQHF. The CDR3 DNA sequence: TGTGCCAGCAGCTACAGCGGTCAGCCCCAGCATTTT.

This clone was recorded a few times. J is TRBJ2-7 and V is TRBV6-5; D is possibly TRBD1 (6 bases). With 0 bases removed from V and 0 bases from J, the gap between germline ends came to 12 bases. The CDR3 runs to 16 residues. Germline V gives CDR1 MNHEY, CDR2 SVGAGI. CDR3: CASSYSIGGHSYEQYF. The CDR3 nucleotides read TGTGCCAGCAGTTACTCGATTGGGGGCCACTCCTACGAGCAGTACTTC.

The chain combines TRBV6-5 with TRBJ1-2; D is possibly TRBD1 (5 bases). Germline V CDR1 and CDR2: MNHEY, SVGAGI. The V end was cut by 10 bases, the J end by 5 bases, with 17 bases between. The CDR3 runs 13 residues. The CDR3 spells CATEVSRVYGYTF. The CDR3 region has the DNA TGTGCCACAGAGGTTAGCAGGGTTTATGGCTACACCTTC.

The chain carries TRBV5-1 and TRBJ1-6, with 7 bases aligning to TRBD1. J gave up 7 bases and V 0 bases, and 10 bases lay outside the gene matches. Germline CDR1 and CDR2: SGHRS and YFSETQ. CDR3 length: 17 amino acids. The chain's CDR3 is CASSLATGVGNNSPLHF. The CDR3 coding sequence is TGCGCCAGCAGCTTGGCAACAGGGGTAGGAAACAATTCACCCCTCCACTTT. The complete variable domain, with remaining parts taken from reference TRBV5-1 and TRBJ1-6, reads KAGVTQTPRYLIKTRGQQVTLSCSPISGHRSVSWYQQTPGQGLQFLFEYFSETQRNKGNFPGRFSGRQFSNSRSEMNVSTLELGDSALYLCASSLATGVGNNSPLHFGNGTRLTVT.

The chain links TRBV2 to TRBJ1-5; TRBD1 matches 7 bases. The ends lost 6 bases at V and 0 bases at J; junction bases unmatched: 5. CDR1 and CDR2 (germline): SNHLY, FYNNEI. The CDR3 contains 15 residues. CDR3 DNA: TGTGCCAGCAGAGACAGGGCCGCTAGCAATCAGCCCCAGCATTTT. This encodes CASRDRAASNQPQHF.

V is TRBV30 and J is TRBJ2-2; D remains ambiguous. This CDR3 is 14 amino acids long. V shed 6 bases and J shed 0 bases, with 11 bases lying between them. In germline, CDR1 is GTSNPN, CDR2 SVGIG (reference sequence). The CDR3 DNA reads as TGTGCCTGTTTCCTTAGTACGAACACCGGGGAGCTGTTTTTT. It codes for CACFLSTNTGELFF.

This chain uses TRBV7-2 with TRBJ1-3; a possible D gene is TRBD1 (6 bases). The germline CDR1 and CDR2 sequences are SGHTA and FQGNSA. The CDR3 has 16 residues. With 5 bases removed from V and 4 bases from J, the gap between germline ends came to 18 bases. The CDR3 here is CASSPYPGQIGNTIYF. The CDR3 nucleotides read TGTGCCAGCAGCCCATACCCCGGACAGATCGGAAACACCATATATTTT.

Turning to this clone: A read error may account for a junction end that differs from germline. The CDR3 coding sequence is TGCAGCGTTTCCCTTGGGGCCGGTGGAAACATCATATATTTT. Its protein is CSVSLGAGGNIIYF. The chain combines TRBV29-1 with TRBJ1-3; tentatively, D is TRBD1 (5 bases). Germline CDR1 and CDR2: SQVTM and ANQGSEA. The CDR3 is 14 residues long.

CDR3 region: CASREDYIQPQHF. The CDR3 bases are TGTGCCAGCAGGGAGGATTACATACAGCCCCAGCATTTT. This chain links TRBV6-5 with TRBJ1-5, with unresolved D. The V end was cut by 6 bases, the J end by 7 bases, with 13 bases between. Germline V gives CDR1 MNHEY, CDR2 SVGAGI. The CDR3 consists of 13 residues.

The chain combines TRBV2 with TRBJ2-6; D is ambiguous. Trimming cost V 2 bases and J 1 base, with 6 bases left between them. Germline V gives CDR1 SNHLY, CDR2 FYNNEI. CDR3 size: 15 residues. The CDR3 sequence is CASSEMSSGANVLTF. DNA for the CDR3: TGTGCCAGCAGTGAAATGTCATCTGGGGCCAACGTCCTGACTTTC.

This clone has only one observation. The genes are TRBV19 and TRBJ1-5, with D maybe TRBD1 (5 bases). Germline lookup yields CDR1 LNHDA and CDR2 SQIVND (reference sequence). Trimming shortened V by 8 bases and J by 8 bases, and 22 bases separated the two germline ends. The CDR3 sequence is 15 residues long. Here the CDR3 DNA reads TGTGCCAGTCGCGTGGGGGGACGCGGGTTGGAGCCCCAGCATTTT. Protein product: CASRVGGRGLEPQHF.

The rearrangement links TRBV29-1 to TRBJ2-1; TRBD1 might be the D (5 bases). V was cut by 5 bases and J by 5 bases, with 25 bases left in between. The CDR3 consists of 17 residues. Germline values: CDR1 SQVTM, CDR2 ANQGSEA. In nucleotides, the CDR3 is TGCAGCGTTCCCCGACAAGGGGCCCGAGGCGGCAACAATGAGCAGTTCTTC. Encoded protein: CSVPRQGARGGNNEQFF.

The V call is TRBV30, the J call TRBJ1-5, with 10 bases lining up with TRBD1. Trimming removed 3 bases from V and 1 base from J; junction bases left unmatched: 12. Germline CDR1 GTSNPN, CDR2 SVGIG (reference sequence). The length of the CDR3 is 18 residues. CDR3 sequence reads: CAWSRDRGFVGSNQPQHF. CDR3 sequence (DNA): TGTGCCTGGAGCCGGGACAGGGGATTTGTCGGCAGCAATCAGCCCCAGCATTTT. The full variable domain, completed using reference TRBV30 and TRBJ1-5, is SQTIHQWPATLVQPVGSPLSLECTVEGTSNPNLYWYRQAAGRGLQLLFYSVGIGQISSEVPQNLSASRPQDRQFILSSKKLLLSDSGFYLCAWSRDRGFVGSNQPQHFGDGTRLSIL.

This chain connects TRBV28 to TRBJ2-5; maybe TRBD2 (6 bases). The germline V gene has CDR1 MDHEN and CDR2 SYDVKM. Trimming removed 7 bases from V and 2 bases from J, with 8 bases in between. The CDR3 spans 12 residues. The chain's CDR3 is CASTGGQETQYF. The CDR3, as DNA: TGTGCCAGCACTGGGGGGCAAGAGACCCAGTACTTC.

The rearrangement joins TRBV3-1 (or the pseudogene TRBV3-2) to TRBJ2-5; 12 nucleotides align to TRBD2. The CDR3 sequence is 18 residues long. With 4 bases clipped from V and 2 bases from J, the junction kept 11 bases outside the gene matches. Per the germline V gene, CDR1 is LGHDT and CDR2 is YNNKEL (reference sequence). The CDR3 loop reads CASSRRGWTSGEQETQYF. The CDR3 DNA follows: TGTGCCAGCAGCCGCCGGGGTTGGACTAGCGGGGAACAAGAGACCCAGTACTTC.

The CDR3 nucleotides are TGCGCCAGCAGTTACCGAGGGGGCAATGAGCAGTTCTTC. Its translation is CASSYRGGNEQFF. V and J are TRBV4-1 and TRBJ2-1; D may be TRBD1 (6 bases). This CDR3 is 13 amino acids long. Germline lookup yields CDR1 MGHRA and CDR2 YSYEKL. The V end was cut by 6 bases, the J end by 6 bases, with 12 bases between.

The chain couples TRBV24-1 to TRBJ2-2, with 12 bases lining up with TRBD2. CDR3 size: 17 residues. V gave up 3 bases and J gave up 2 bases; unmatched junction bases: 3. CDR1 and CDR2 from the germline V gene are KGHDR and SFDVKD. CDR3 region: CATSDTSGGTNTGELFF. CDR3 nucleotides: TGTGCCACCAGTGATACTAGCGGGGGGACAAACACCGGGGAGCTGTTTTTT.

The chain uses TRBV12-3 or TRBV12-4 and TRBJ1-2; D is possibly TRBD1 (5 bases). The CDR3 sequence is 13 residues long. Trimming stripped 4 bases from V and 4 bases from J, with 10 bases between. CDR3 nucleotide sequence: TGTGCCAGCAGTTCGGGGGACTTCTATGGCTACACCTTC. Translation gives CASSSGDFYGYTF.

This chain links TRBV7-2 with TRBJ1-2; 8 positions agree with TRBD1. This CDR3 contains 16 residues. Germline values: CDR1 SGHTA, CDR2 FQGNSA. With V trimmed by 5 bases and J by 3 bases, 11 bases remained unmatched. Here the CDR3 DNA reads TGTGCCAGCAGCGCGGACAGGGTGGTTTCCTACTATGGCTACACCTTC. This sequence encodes CASSADRVVSYYGYTF.

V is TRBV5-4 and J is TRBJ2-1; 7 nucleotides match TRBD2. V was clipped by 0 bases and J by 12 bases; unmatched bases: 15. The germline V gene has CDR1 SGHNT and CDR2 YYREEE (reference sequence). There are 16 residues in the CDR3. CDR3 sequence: CASSLGAGTIGARQFF. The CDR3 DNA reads TGTGCCAGCAGCTTGGGCGCCGGGACTATTGGTGCGCGGCAGTTCTTC. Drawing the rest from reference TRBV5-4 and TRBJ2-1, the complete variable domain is ETGVTQSPTHLIKTRGQQVTLRCSSQSGHNTVSWYQQALGQGPQFIFQYYREEENGRGNFPPRFSGLQFPNYSSELNVNALELDDSALYLCASSLGAGTIGARQFFGPGTRLTVL.

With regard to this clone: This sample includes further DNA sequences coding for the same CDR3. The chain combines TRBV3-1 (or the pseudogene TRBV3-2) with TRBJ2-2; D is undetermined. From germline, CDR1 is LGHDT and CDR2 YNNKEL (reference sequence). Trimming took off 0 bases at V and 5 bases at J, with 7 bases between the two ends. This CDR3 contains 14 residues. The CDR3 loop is CASSQDRGTGELFF. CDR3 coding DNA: TGTGCCAGCAGCCAAGATCGAGGAACCGGGGAGCTGTTTTTT.